These 7 T cell receptor beta chains originate from one sample sequenced in a study of cytomegalovirus exposure and HLA in healthy donors. The PCR was carried out with 60 Vbeta primers and 13 Jbeta primers. Assay used: immunoSEQ multiplex PCR; TCRdb lists only in-frame clones, some missing. The data contain about 160,000 clones, approximately 79% of them singletons. Sequencing was performed on PBMCs. The source of these receptors is a man aged 45-60 years in good health and CMV-seropositive.

V and J are TRBV9 and TRBJ1-3, with TRBD1 matching over 7 bases. Germline CDR1 and CDR2: SGDLS and YYNGEE. The V segment lost 0 bases and the J segment 0 bases; nucleotides outside the gene matches: 3. This CDR3 is built from 16 residues. CDR3 in DNA: TGTGCCAGCAGCGTAGGGGGACAGCCCTCTGGAAACACCATATATTTT. It encodes CASSVGGQPSGNTIYF. Together with reference TRBV9 and TRBJ1-3, the CDR3 gives the full variable domain: DSGVTQTPKHLITATGQRVTLRCSPRSGDLSVYWYQQSLDQGLQFLIQYYNGEERAKGNILERFSAQQFPDLHSELNLSSLELGDSALYFCASSVGGQPSGNTIYFGEGSWLTVV.

The chain links TRBV12-5 to TRBJ2-3; TRBD2 matches at 10 bases. The CDR3 loop spans 13 amino acids. V was clipped by 9 bases and J by 3 bases; unmatched bases: 3. The germline gives CDR1 LGHNT, CDR2 FRNRAP. This CDR3 reads CASLAGETDTQYF. Written as DNA, the CDR3 is TGTGCTAGCCTAGCGGGAGAGACAGATACGCAGTATTTT.

The chain is built from TRBV7-9 and TRBJ2-3; D might be TRBD2 (5 bases). The CDR3 contains 16 residues. In germline, CDR1 is SEHNR, CDR2 FQNEAQ (reference sequence). V was cut by 4 bases and J by 1 base, with 15 bases left in between. CDR3 sequence reads: CASSWQERLGTDTQYF. The DNA of the CDR3 is TGTGCCAGCAGCTGGCAGGAGCGGTTAGGCACAGATACGCAGTATTTT. Full variable domain (rest looked up from reference TRBV7-9 and TRBJ2-3): DTGVSQNPRHKITKRGQNVTFRCDPISEHNRLYWYRQTLGQGPEFLTYFQNEAQLEKSRLLSDRFSAERPKGSFSTLEIQRTEQGDSAMYLCASSWQERLGTDTQYFGPGTRLTVL.

This clone was seen a single time. This chain connects TRBV5-6 to TRBJ2-3; no clear D gene. The germline V gene encodes CDR1 SGHDT and CDR2 YYEEEE. The CDR3 has 14 amino acids. Trimming pared 2 bases from V and 6 bases from J, leaving 13 bases between. CDR3 in DNA: TGTGCCAGCAGCTTCGGTGCTTTTCCGGATACGCAGTATTTT. Translation: CASSFGAFPDTQYF. Looking up the rest from reference TRBV5-6 and TRBJ2-3 gives the full variable domain: DAGVTQSPTHLIKTRGQQVTLRCSPKSGHDTVSWYQQALGQGPQFIFQYYEEEERQRGNFPDRFSGHQFPNYSSELNVNALLLGDSALYLCASSFGAFPDTQYFGPGTRLTVL.

This chain joins TRBV5-4 and TRBJ2-3; a weak D match, TRBD2 (6 bases). The CDR3 runs 15 residues. The V and J ends lost 0 bases and 5 bases respectively, with 13 bases between them. Germline CDR1 SGHNT, CDR2 YYREEE (reference sequence). This CDR3 reads CASSLGTGAGDTQYF. The DNA of the CDR3 is TGTGCCAGCAGCTTGGGTACGGGAGCGGGAGATACGCAGTATTTT.

The chain recombines TRBV5-6 with TRBJ2-5; 11 nucleotides line up with TRBD2. TRBJ2-7 explains the end of the DNA better; the J call may be wrong. Germline V gene sequence: CDR1 SGHDT, CDR2 YYEEEE. The CDR3 extends over 16 amino acids. For the CDR3, the DNA is TGTGCCAGCAGCTTGTTTTGGGTAGCGGGAGGGGGCGAGCAGTACTTC. It codes for CASSLFWVAGGGEQYF.

The chain is built from TRBV18 and TRBJ2-3; 7 bases align to TRBD1. The germline V gene encodes CDR1 KGHSH and CDR2 LQKENI. Trimming removed 2 bases from V and 3 bases from J; junction bases left unmatched: 11. CDR3 size: 17 residues. The CDR3 nucleotides read TGTGCCAGCTCACCATTTCATCAGGGGGTTACTACAGATACGCAGTATTTT. Translating gives CASSPFHQGVTTDTQYF.